What follows are 27 T cell receptor beta chains derived from one specimen sequenced in a study of stem cell transplantation in POMP-related autoinflammatory disease. TCRdb's table, derived via immunoSEQ multiplex PCR, lists solely in-frame clones and lacks some. The table includes approximately 2,100 clones, less than 90% detected once. The material sequenced was Tregs from PBMCs, taken before stem cell transplantation. The receptors derive from a human donor with POMP-related autoinflammation and immune dysregulation (PRAID).

CDR3 amino acids: CASSFRQGRDTQYF. The CDR3, as DNA: TGTGCCAGCAGCTTCCGACAGGGCAGGGATACGCAGTATTTT. The chain employs TRBV7-9 and TRBJ2-3; 7 nucleotides agree with TRBD1. Germline CDR1 is SEHNR and CDR2 is FQNEAQ (reference sequence). The CDR3 contains 14 residues. The J segment lost 6 bases and the V segment lost 3 bases, leaving 6 bases of the junction unmatched.

This rearrangement joins TRBV30 to TRBJ2-7, with TRBD2 identical over 13 bases. After removal of 3 bases from V and 3 bases from J, the junction contained 14 bases not matched to a gene. The CDR3 length is 18 residues. The germline V gene has CDR1 GTSNPN and CDR2 SVGIG (reference sequence). DNA of the CDR3: TGTGCCTGGAGCGACTTTCGGACTGGGACTAGCGGGGACTACGAGCAGTACTTC. This translates into CAWSDFRTGTSGDYEQYF. Full variable domain (remainder filled in from reference TRBV30 and TRBJ2-7): SQTIHQWPATLVQPVGSPLSLECTVEGTSNPNLYWYRQAAGRGLQLLFYSVGIGQISSEVPQNLSASRPQDRQFILSSKKLLLSDSGFYLCAWSDFRTGTSGDYEQYFGPGTRLTVT.

This clone was seen a few times. The gene calls are TRBV6-5 and TRBJ1-6, with a tentative D call TRBD1 (5 bases). The CDR3 is made up of 13 amino acids. V was clipped by 6 bases and J by 7 bases, with 10 bases between them. Germline V gives CDR1 MNHEY, CDR2 SVGAGI. The CDR3 bases are TGTGCCAGCAGCAGGGTGGGCAATTCACCCCTCCACTTT. It encodes CASSRVGNSPLHF.

J is TRBJ2-5 and V is TRBV5-6, with TRBD2 identical over 9 bases. The CDR3 extends over 15 amino acids. Germline V gene lookup returns CDR1 SGHDT and CDR2 YYEEEE. The ends lost 4 bases at V and 5 bases at J; junction bases unmatched: 9. The CDR3 loop is CASSRGLARGETQYF. For the CDR3, the DNA is TGTGCCAGCAGCCGGGGACTAGCCCGAGGGGAGACCCAGTACTTC.

DNA for the CDR3: TGTGCCAGCAGCTTTTTTACAGGGTGGAGAGATACGCAGTATTTT. This codes for CASSFFTGWRDTQYF. The chain couples TRBV7-2 to TRBJ2-3; D may be TRBD1 (6 bases). The CDR3 sequence is 15 residues long. The V and J ends lost 3 bases and 5 bases respectively, with 15 bases between them. Germline V gives CDR1 SGHTA, CDR2 FQGNSA.

The chain is built from TRBV2 and TRBJ2-7; a possible D gene is TRBD1 (5 bases). Per the germline V gene, CDR1 is SNHLY and CDR2 is FYNNEI. The V end lost 2 bases, the J end lost 1 base, and 12 bases lay between the germline ends. The CDR3 has 15 residues. This CDR3 is CASSETGQPSYEQYF. CDR3 bases: TGTGCCAGCAGTGAAACAGGCCAACCATCCTACGAGCAGTACTTC.

The genes are TRBV11-1 and TRBJ2-3, with 10 bases fitting TRBD1. V lost 3 bases and J lost 3; bases outside the gene matches: 3. The CDR3 runs 15 residues. Germline V gene sequence: CDR1 SGHAT, CDR2 FQDESV (reference sequence). The CDR3 DNA reads TGTGCCAGCAGCTTTCCGGGACAGGGGACAGATACGCAGTATTTT. It specifies CASSFPGQGTDTQYF.

The count of this clone is one. This chain joins TRBV6-1 and TRBJ2-2, with D uncertain. V was shortened by 6 bases and J by 3 bases, with 5 bases between the two germline ends. This CDR3 comprises 12 residues. Germline V lookup: CDR1 MNHNS, CDR2 SASEGT. The CDR3: CASRPYTGELFF. CDR3 nucleotide sequence: TGTGCCAGCAGGCCCTACACCGGGGAGCTGTTTTTT.

The chain recombines TRBV2 with TRBJ2-3; D is unclear. The CDR3 has 12 residues. From germline, CDR1 is SNHLY and CDR2 FYNNEI. The V gene lost 8 bases and the J gene lost 4 bases, with 10 bases spanning the gap. The CDR3 DNA reads TGTGCCAGCTCCCTCGTGGCAGATACGCAGTATTTT. It yields the protein CASSLVADTQYF. Supplemented by reference TRBV2 and TRBJ2-3, the full variable domain reads EPEVTQTPSHQVTQMGQEVILRCVPISNHLYFYWYRQILGQKVEFLVSFYNNEISEKSEIFDDQFSVERPDGSNFTLKIRSTKLEDSAMYFCASSLVADTQYFGPGTRLTVL.

The chain recombines TRBV29-1 with TRBJ2-2; D is unclear. V was cut by 2 bases and J by 0 bases, with 7 bases left in between. CDR3 length equals 14 residues. Germline CDR1 reads SQVTM; CDR2 reads ANQGSEA. The CDR3 nucleotides read TGCAGCGTTGAACGGGCGACGAACACCGGGGAGCTGTTTTTT. Translation gives CSVERATNTGELFF.

The chain carries TRBV9 and TRBJ2-5, with 10 nucleotides matching TRBD2. Germline lookup yields CDR1 SGDLS and CDR2 YYNGEE. The junction had 7 bases not matched to a gene; V was cut back by 3 bases and J by 5 bases. This CDR3 has 15 amino acids. The CDR3 region has the DNA TGTGCCAGCAGCGCCCTAGCGGGGGACGGGGAGACCCAGTACTTC. Amino acid sequence: CASSALAGDGETQYF.

The chain is built from TRBV5-6 and TRBJ2-1; 7 bases map to TRBD2. The V gene end was trimmed by 4 bases and the J gene end by 10 bases; junction bases not matched to a gene: 14. Looked up from germline, CDR1 is SGHDT and CDR2 is YYEEEE. The CDR3 consists of 15 residues. The CDR3 spells CASSRLAELHGEQFF. Here the CDR3 DNA reads TGTGCCAGCAGCCGTCTAGCGGAGCTCCACGGAGAGCAGTTCTTC.

The chain carries TRBV5-1 and TRBJ2-5; D is ambiguous. CDR1 and CDR2 (germline): SGHRS, YFSETQ. This CDR3 region has 15 residues. Trimming stripped 0 bases from V and 4 bases from J, with 13 bases between. CDR3 DNA: TGCGCCAGCAGCTTGGTCGGCAGGATGGGAGAGACCCAGTACTTC. Translation gives CASSLVGRMGETQYF.

This clone has only one observation. The chain recombines TRBV7-3 with TRBJ2-2; D not resolved. This CDR3 spans 14 amino acids. CDR1 SGHTA and CDR2 FQGTGA come from the germline V gene. Deletions cut 7 bases from V and 4 bases from J, with 13 bases between. The CDR3 sequence: CASKSTRGTGELFF. DNA of the CDR3: TGTGCCAGCAAGTCGACCCGAGGCACCGGGGAGCTGTTTTTT.

V and J are TRBV9 and TRBJ2-1; 7 bases are a match to TRBD2. Unmatched junction bases numbered 6, after V lost 3 bases and J lost 3 bases. CDR3 length: 15 amino acids. CDR1 and CDR2 (germline): SGDLS, YYNGEE. DNA of the CDR3: TGTGCCAGCAGCGGGGGGACTACCTTCTACAATGAGCAGTTCTTC. It specifies CASSGGTTFYNEQFF.

The chain recombines TRBV5-4 with TRBJ2-1; TRBD2 agrees at 12 bases. The CDR3 is made up of 15 amino acids. CDR1 SGHNT and CDR2 YYREEE come from the germline V gene (reference sequence). V shed 3 bases, J shed 10 bases, and the junction held 8 bases outside the gene matches. The CDR3 reads CASSWTSGIGIEQFF. CDR3 nucleotide sequence: TGTGCCAGCAGCTGGACTAGCGGGATCGGTATAGAGCAGTTCTTC.

This sequence joins TRBV10-3 and TRBJ2-7, with 7 bases fitting TRBD1. The germline CDR1 and CDR2 sequences are ENHRY and SYGVKD. V trimming: 4 bases; J trimming: 5 bases; junction bases outside the gene matches: 14. This CDR3 is built from 16 residues. In nucleotides, the CDR3 is TGTGCCATCAGTGGACGACAGGGAAAGAGGGTGGACGAGCAGTACTTC. It encodes CAISGRQGKRVDEQYF.

This chain joins TRBV11-2 and TRBJ1-1; tentative D call: TRBD1 (5 bases). Germline CDR1 reads SGHAT; CDR2 reads FQNNGV. Trimming left V 6 bases short and J 1 base short, with 9 bases between. The CDR3 covers 13 residues. The CDR3 region has the DNA TGTGCCAGCAGTGCGGGGCCGAACACTGAAGCTTTCTTT. Protein: CASSAGPNTEAFF.

This chain links TRBV6-5 with TRBJ2-7, with D tentatively TRBD1 (5 bases). The V and J ends lost 5 bases and 4 bases respectively, with 9 bases between them. Germline-derived CDR1 and CDR2 are MNHEY and SVGAGI. The length of the CDR3 is 12 residues. CDR3 protein: CASSERGYEQYF. CDR3 nucleotides: TGTGCCAGCAGTGAAAGGGGTTACGAGCAGTACTTC.

The rearrangement links TRBV5-1 to TRBJ2-5; 8 bases are shared with TRBD1. The CDR3 sequence is 14 residues long. Germline CDR1 is SGHRS and CDR2 is YFSETQ. Trimming at V came to 0 bases and at J to 6 bases, leaving 4 bases not matched to a gene. Written as DNA, the CDR3 is TGCGCCAGCAGCTTGGGGCAGGGGGCGCAGACCCAGTACTTC. Amino acid sequence: CASSLGQGAQTQYF.

This chain links TRBV5-4 with TRBJ2-2; 9 nucleotides align to TRBD1. The ends lost 4 bases at V and 6 bases at J; junction bases unmatched: 7. The germline gives CDR1 SGHNT, CDR2 YYREEE (reference sequence). CDR3 length equals 15 residues. The CDR3 DNA sequence: TGTGCCAGCAGCCAGGGACAGGGAATTCCCGGGGAGCTGTTTTTT. Translated: CASSQGQGIPGELFF.

There are a few counts of this clone. J is TRBJ2-7 and V is TRBV5-1; tentatively, D is TRBD1 (6 bases). The germline V gene has CDR1 SGHRS and CDR2 YFSETQ. The CDR3 contains 13 residues. V gave up 3 bases and J gave up 0 bases, with 7 bases separating them. The CDR3 bases are TGCGCCAGCAGCTGGGGACACTCCTACGAGCAGTACTTC. Amino acid sequence: CASSWGHSYEQYF.

The V and J genes are TRBV7-9 and TRBJ1-6; D not certain. This CDR3 comprises 14 residues. Trimming cost V 1 base and J 3 bases, with 4 bases left between them. Germline lookup yields CDR1 SEHNR and CDR2 FQNEAQ (reference sequence). The CDR3 bases are TGTGCCAGCAGCTTAGGGGTCTATAATTCACCCCTCCACTTT. It is translated as CASSLGVYNSPLHF.

The rearrangement links TRBV11-2 to TRBJ1-4; D might be TRBD1 (5 bases). Germline V gene lookup returns CDR1 SGHAT and CDR2 FQNNGV. The CDR3 loop spans 13 amino acids. V was clipped by 2 bases and J by 7 bases, with 8 bases between them. Here the CDR3 DNA reads TGTGCCAGCAGCTTACAGGGTTTTGAAAAACTGTTTTTT. Translating gives CASSLQGFEKLFF.

The chain employs TRBV11-2 and TRBJ1-1; D remains unclear. The CDR3 has 13 residues. Between the trimmed V and J ends, which lost 5 bases and 3 bases, there was a span of 10 bases. Per germline, CDR1 SGHAT and CDR2 FQNNGV. In DNA form, the CDR3 reads TGTGCCAGCAGCCAAGAAAGGGACACTGAAGCTTTCTTT. Translation gives CASSQERDTEAFF.

The V and J genes are TRBV12-5 and TRBJ1-1; 8 nucleotides align to TRBD1. This CDR3 has 16 amino acids. Germline CDR1 is LGHNT and CDR2 is FRNRAP. With 4 bases clipped from V and 4 bases from J, the junction kept 11 bases outside the gene matches. The CDR3 DNA follows: TGTGCTAGTGGTTCCCCTCAGGGGGCAGGGGGCACTGAAGCTTTCTTT. Translating gives CASGSPQGAGGTEAFF.

The gene calls are TRBV10-3 and TRBJ2-1; D not certain. Trimming removed 0 bases from V and 15 bases from J, with 12 bases in between. This CDR3 comprises 12 residues. Germline CDR1 reads ENHRY; CDR2 reads SYGVKD. CDR3 residues: CAISESMSPRFF. CDR3 nucleotide sequence: TGTGCCATCAGTGAGTCCATGAGCCCCCGGTTCTTC.